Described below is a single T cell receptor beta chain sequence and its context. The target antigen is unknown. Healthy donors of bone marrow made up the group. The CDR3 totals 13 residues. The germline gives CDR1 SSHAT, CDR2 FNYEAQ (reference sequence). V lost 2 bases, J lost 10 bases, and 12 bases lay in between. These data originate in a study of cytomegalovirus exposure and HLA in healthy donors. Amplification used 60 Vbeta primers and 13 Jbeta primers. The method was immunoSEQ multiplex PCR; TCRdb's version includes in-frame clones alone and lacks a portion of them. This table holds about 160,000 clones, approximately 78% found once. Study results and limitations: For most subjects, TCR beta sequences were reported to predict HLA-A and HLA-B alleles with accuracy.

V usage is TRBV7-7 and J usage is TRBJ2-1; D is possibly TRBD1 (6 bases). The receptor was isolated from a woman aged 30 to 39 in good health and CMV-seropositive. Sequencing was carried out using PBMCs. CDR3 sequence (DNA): TGTGCCAGCAGCTTAACAACCGGGACAGAGCAGTTCTTC. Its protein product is CASSLTTGTEQFF.